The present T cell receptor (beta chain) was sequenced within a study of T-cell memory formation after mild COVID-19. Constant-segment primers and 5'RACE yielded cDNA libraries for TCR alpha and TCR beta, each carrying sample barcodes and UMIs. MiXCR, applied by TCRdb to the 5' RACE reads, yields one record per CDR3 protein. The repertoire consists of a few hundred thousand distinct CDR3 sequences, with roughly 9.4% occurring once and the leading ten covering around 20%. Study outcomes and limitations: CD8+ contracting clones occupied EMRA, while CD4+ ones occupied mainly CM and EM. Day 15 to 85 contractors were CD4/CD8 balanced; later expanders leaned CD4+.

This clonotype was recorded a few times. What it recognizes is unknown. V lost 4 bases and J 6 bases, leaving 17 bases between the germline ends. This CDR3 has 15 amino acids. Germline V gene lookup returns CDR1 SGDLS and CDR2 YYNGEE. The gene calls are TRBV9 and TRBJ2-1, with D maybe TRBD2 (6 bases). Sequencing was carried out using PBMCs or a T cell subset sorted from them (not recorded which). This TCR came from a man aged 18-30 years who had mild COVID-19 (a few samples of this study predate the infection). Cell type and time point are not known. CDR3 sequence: CASSLTGGTLNEQFF. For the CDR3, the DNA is TGTGCCAGCAGCCTCACGGGCGGGACGCTCAATGAGCAGTTCTTC.